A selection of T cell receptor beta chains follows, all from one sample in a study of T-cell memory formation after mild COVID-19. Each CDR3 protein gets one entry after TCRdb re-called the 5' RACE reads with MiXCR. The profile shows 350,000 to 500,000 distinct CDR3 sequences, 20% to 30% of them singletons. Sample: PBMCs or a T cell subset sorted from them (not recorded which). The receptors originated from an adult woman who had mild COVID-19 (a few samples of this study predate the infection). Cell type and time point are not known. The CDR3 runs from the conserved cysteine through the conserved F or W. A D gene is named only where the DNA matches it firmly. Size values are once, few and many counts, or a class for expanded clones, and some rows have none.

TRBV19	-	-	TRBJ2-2	TGTGCCAGTAGTATGTATGGGGGGCTGTTACCCGGGGAGCTGTTTTTT	CASSMYGGLLPGELFF
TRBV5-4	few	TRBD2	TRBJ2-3	TGTGCCAGCAGCTTGGGCGGGAGTAGTCAGCAGTATTTT	CASSLGGSSQQYF
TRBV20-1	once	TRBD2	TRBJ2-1	TGCAGTGCTATCCTGACTAGCGGGACCCCAGCCTACAATGAGCAGTTCTTC	CSAILTSGTPAYNEQFF
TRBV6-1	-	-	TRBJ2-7	TGTGCCAGCAGTGGAATTGTTGGACAGATCTACGAGCAGTACTTC	CASSGIVGQIYEQYF
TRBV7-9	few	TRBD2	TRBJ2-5	TGTGCCAGCAGCTTAGATGGTAGCGGGGGCAGCTACCAGTACTTC	CASSLDGSGGSYQYF
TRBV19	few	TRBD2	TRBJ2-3	TGTGCCAGTAGCATAACTAGCGGAAGCACAGATACGCAGTATTTT	CASSITSGSTDTQYF
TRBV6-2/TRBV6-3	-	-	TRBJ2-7	TGTGCCAGCAGTTACCCGGGAGTCTCCTACGAGCAGTACTTC	CASSYPGVSYEQYF
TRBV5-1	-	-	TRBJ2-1	TGCGCCAGCAGCTTCAGGGGTGATTGGAACAATGAGCAGTTCTTC	CASSFRGDWNNEQFF
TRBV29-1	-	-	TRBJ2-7	TGCAGCGTTGAAGTGGCGGGGAGCTCCTACGAGCAGTACTTC	CSVEVAGSSYEQYF
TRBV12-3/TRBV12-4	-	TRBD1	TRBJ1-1	TGTGCCAGCACCGGGACAGGGCAAACTGAAGCTTTCTTT	CASTGTGQTEAFF
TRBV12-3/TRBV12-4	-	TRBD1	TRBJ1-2	TGTGCCAGCAGGGAAGGGACAGGAGCTGGCTACACCTTC	CASREGTGAGYTF
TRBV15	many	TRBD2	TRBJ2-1	TGTGCCACCAGCAGAGATAATAGCGGGAGAGCCCTCTACAATGAGCAGTTCTTC	CATSRDNSGRALYNEQFF
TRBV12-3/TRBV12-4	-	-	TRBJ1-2	TGTGCCAGCAGAGAGACGGGAGCTAACTATGGCTACACCTTC	CASRETGANYGYTF
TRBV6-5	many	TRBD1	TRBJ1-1	TGTGCCAGCACTCCAGGGGGTTCGTGGGGACAACTGAACACTGAAGCTTTCTTT	CASTPGGSWGQLNTEAFF
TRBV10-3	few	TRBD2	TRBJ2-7	TGTGCCATCAGTGAGTCGAAGGCACTAGCGGGGGTCCCCTACGAGCAGTACTTC	CAISESKALAGVPYEQYF
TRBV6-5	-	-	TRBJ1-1	TGTGCCAGCAGTTTCATGGACATAGGCACTGAAGCTTTCTTT	CASSFMDIGTEAFF
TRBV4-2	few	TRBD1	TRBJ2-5	TGTGCCAGCAGCCTAAAACTTGAAGGGACAGGAGGAGCGGACGAGACCCAGTACTTC	CASSLKLEGTGGADETQYF
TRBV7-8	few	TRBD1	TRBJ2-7	TGTGCCAGCAGCTCGACAGGGGGCTACTACGAGCAGTACTTC	CASSSTGGYYEQYF
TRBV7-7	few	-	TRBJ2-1	TGTGCTAGTGGGGCCACCTACAATGAGCAGTTCTTC	CASGATYNEQFF
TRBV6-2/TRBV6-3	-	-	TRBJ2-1	TGTGCCAGCAGCGATACAGGGGAGGCTGAGCAGTTCTTC	CASSDTGEAEQFF
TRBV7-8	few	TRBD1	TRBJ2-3	TGTGCCAGCAGCTCAAGTTGGACAGGGGGCCCAGATACGCAGTATTTT	CASSSSWTGGPDTQYF
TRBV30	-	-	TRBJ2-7	TGTGCCTGGAGTGTAGTTGGCCGCTACGAGCAGTACTTC	CAWSVVGRYEQYF